The clone carrying this T cell receptor (beta chain) was recorded only once. Germline lookup yields CDR1 WSHSY and CDR2 SAAADI. This CDR3 is built from 13 residues. Trimming took 4 bases from V and 4 from J, leaving 10 bases between them. The data stem from a study of OX40 agonist ivuxolimab in advanced cancers. TCRdb keeps only in-frame clones here, not all; method: immunoSEQ multiplex PCR. The sample has more than 45,000 clones, 70% to 90% seen once. The receptor was isolated from an adult with an advanced solid tumor such as melanoma, head and neck, liver or kidney cancer. The sample consisted of CD4+ or CD8+ T cells sorted from blood, taken in a trial of the OX40 agonist ivuxolimab. The chain links TRBV10-2 to TRBJ2-5; D perhaps matches TRBD2 (6 bases). In DNA form, the CDR3 reads TGCGCCAGCAGTGCTGGGAGGCCAGAGACCCAGTACTTC. Encoded protein: CASSAGRPETQYF.